The 14 T cell receptor beta chains below were found in one sample sequenced in a study. TCRdb redid the calling of the RT-PCR reads with MiXCR, one entry per CDR3 protein. Of hundreds of thousands of distinct CDR3 sequences in the sample, approximately 15% were seen once. Material for sequencing was memory CD4+ T cells from blood. The receptors were sampled from a female donor in good health, serving as a healthy control.

This clonotype appeared a few times. The rearrangement joins TRBV20-1 to TRBJ2-1, with 9 bases matching TRBD2. The CDR3 loop spans 15 amino acids. V shed 5 bases and J 4 bases; nucleotides not matched to a gene: 9. Looked up from germline, CDR1 is DFQATT and CDR2 is SNEGSKA (reference sequence). DNA of the CDR3: TGCAGTGCTTCCCTAGCGGGAAGGCGATACAATGAGCAGTTCTTC. Translated, it gives CSASLAGRRYNEQFF.

This clonotype has a handful of counts. This chain links TRBV11-2 with TRBJ2-5; D is tentatively TRBD1 or TRBD2 (6 bases each). Germline values: CDR1 SGHAT, CDR2 FQNNGV. V dropped 1 base and J dropped 5 bases, with 14 bases sitting between them. The CDR3 has 15 amino acids. For the CDR3, the DNA is TGTGCCAGCAGCTTAGTAGAGGGGGGAGCCGAGACCCAGTACTTC. Protein product: CASSLVEGGAETQYF.

The J gene is TRBJ1-1, the V gene TRBV7-2; D is possibly TRBD1 (6 bases). The V and J ends lost 11 bases and 3 bases respectively, with 10 bases between them. CDR1 SGHTA and CDR2 FQGNSA come from the germline V gene. The CDR3 loop spans 11 amino acids. This CDR3 is CAGYRDTEAFF. The CDR3 DNA sequence: TGTGCCGGATACAGGGACACTGAAGCTTTCTTT.

This clonotype was counted between two and nine times. This rearrangement joins TRBV24-1 to TRBJ2-1; 7 bases line up with TRBD1. The CDR3 runs to 12 residues. Germline assignment: CDR1 KGHDR and CDR2 SFDVKD. V trimming: 4 bases; J trimming: 10 bases; junction bases outside the gene matches: 3. The CDR3 sequence: CATSDPDREQFF. DNA of the CDR3: TGTGCCACCAGTGACCCGGACAGGGAGCAGTTCTTC.

This chain uses TRBV10-1 with TRBJ2-3; D might be TRBD1 or TRBD2, each matching 6 bases. Per the germline V gene, CDR1 is WNHNN and CDR2 is SYGVQD (reference sequence). V lost 8 bases and J 7 bases, leaving 16 bases between the germline ends. This CDR3 region has 13 residues. CDR3 residues: CASGGGQKYTQYF. CDR3 coding DNA: TGCGCCAGCGGAGGGGGGCAAAAGTATACGCAGTATTTT.

In its sample, this clonotype was seen many times. The rearrangement joins TRBV4-2 to TRBJ1-2, with 9 bases fitting TRBD1. Per germline, CDR1 LGHNA and CDR2 YNFKEQ. This CDR3 is 15 amino acids long. Trimming at V came to 0 bases and at J to 4 bases, leaving 3 bases not matched to a gene. The CDR3 sequence is CASSQDDRGSYGYTF. CDR3 nucleotide sequence: TGTGCCAGCAGCCAAGATGACAGGGGGTCCTATGGCTACACCTTC.

The CDR3 region has the DNA TGTGCCATCAAGGCAGCATGGGATGAGCAGTTCTTC. Translation gives CAIKAAWDEQFF. This sequence joins TRBV10-3 and TRBJ2-1; D unresolved. Germline V gene sequence: CDR1 ENHRY, CDR2 SYGVKD. The CDR3 length is 12 residues. The V gene lost 7 bases and the J gene lost 8 bases, with 12 bases spanning the gap.

On this clonotype itself: A much larger clone lies one base from this, so it may be a read error. The V call is TRBV5-1, the J call TRBJ2-7; D is perhaps TRBD1 (5 bases). Per germline, CDR1 SGHRS and CDR2 YFSETQ. The CDR3 has 13 residues. The ends were cut back, 4 bases at V and 3 bases at J, with 11 bases in the middle. The CDR3: CASSPGIFYEQYF. The CDR3 DNA reads as TGCGCCAGCAGCCCAGGGATTTTCTACGAGCAGTACTTC. The entire variable domain, with the rest obtained from reference TRBV5-1 and TRBJ2-7, is as follows: KAGVTQTPRYLIKTRGQQVTLSCSPISGHRSVSWYQQTPGQGLQFLFEYFSETQRNKGNFPGRFSGRQFSNSRSEMNVSTLELGDSALYLCASSPGIFYEQYFGPGTRLTVT.

This clonotype came up a few times. A single base separates this from a much larger clone, so it may be a read error. The chain recombines TRBV10-3 with TRBJ2-6; TRBD2 might be the D (6 bases). CDR1 and CDR2 (germline): ENHRY, SYGVKD. Trimming removed 6 bases at V and 0 bases at J, with 12 bases between. This CDR3 spans 16 amino acids. CDR3 amino acids: CAIREGPTSGANVLTF. The CDR3 nucleotides are TGTGCCATCAGGGAGGGACCTACCTCTGGGGCCAACGTCCTGACTTTC.

The chain recombines TRBV11-2 with TRBJ1-3, with D perhaps matching TRBD1 (5 bases). This CDR3 contains 17 residues. CDR1 and CDR2 from the germline V gene are SGHAT and FQNNGV. V was cut by 4 bases and J by 0 bases, with 16 bases left in between. CDR3 DNA: TGTGCCAGCAGCTCCTCCAGGGTTTCGAGCTCTGGAAACACCATATATTTT. It encodes CASSSSRVSSSGNTIYF.

This clonotype has a handful of counts. This chain connects TRBV11-2 to TRBJ2-3; D perhaps matches TRBD2 (5 bases). The CDR3 runs to 14 residues. The V end lost 5 bases, the J end lost 2 bases, and 11 bases lay between the germline ends. Germline CDR1 SGHAT, CDR2 FQNNGV. The CDR3 sequence: CASSPGEFTDTQYF. DNA of the CDR3: TGTGCCAGCAGCCCCGGGGAGTTCACAGATACGCAGTATTTT.

This clonotype was seen more than once but under ten times. V is TRBV15 and J is TRBJ1-5, with a weak D call TRBD1 (5 bases). Germline assignment: CDR1 LNHNV and CDR2 YYDKDF (reference sequence). The V and J ends lost 5 bases and 7 bases respectively, with 15 bases between them. The CDR3 has 14 amino acids. The CDR3 spells CATSSQGLGQPQHF. CDR3 nucleotides: TGTGCCACCAGCTCGCAGGGTTTGGGACAGCCCCAGCATTTT. The whole variable domain, remainder taken from reference TRBV15 and TRBJ1-5, is DAMVIQNPRYQVTQFGKPVTLSCSQTLNHNVMYWYQQKSSQAPKLLFHYYDKDFNNEADTPDNFQSRRPNTSFCFLDIRSPGLGDTAMYLCATSSQGLGQPQHFGDGTRLSIL.

This clonotype has only a few counts. J is TRBJ1-5 and V is TRBV20-1; the match to TRBD1 covers 8 bases. Germline CDR1 is DFQATT and CDR2 is SNEGSKA (reference sequence). The CDR3 covers 15 residues. V trimming: 3 bases; J trimming: 5 bases; junction bases outside the gene matches: 9. The CDR3 here is CSASTRTGRDQPQHF. In nucleotides, the CDR3 is TGCAGTGCTAGTACACGGACAGGGAGGGATCAGCCCCAGCATTTT.

This clonotype was counted only a few times. The CDR3 nucleotides are TGCAGTGCTAGAGATACGGGAGCGACGGACGAGCAGTACTTC. Its protein product is CSARDTGATDEQYF. This chain uses TRBV20-1 with TRBJ2-7, with D possibly TRBD2 on 6 matching bases. The germline V and J ends were trimmed by 0 bases and 5 bases, with 14 bases remaining between them. This CDR3 is built from 14 residues. The germline V gene has CDR1 DFQATT and CDR2 SNEGSKA (reference sequence).